A single sample is the source of the 11 T cell receptor beta chains below, sequenced in a study of control samples from healthy donors and cancer patients. Repertoires were generated with immunoSEQ multiplex PCR, while TCRdb's copy carries only in-frame clones and drops some. The sample holds 80,000 to 100,000 clones; around three quarters are singletons and the top ten take approximately 10%. The specimen was blood. All receptors come from a woman aged 30 to 39 in good health.

There are a few counts of this clone. This chain connects TRBV11-2 to TRBJ2-1; 7 nucleotides align to TRBD2. The CDR3 is made up of 17 amino acids. V lost 3 bases, J lost 3 bases, and 11 bases stayed unmatched. The germline V gene has CDR1 SGHAT and CDR2 FQNNGV. Here the CDR3 DNA reads TGTGCCAGCAGCTTGGGCGCGCGGGGGACGGGCTACAATGAGCAGTTCTTC. Encoded protein: CASSLGARGTGYNEQFF.

V and J are TRBV7-2 and TRBJ2-5; TRBD2 matches 13 bases. This CDR3 has 18 amino acids. CDR1 and CDR2 (germline): SGHTA, FQGNSA. V gave up 4 bases and J gave up 4 bases; unmatched junction bases: 12. In DNA form, the CDR3 reads TGTGCCAGCAGCTCTCGACTAGCGGGGGGACGGAGGTCAGAGACCCAGTACTTC. Translating it yields CASSSRLAGGRRSETQYF.

The chain is built from TRBV27 and TRBJ1-2; 7 nucleotides match TRBD1. The length of the CDR3 is 15 residues. The trim removed 5 bases at V and 2 bases at J, leaving 8 bases unmatched. Germline-derived CDR1 and CDR2 are MNHEY and SMNVEV (reference sequence). The CDR3 DNA reads as TGTGCCAGCAGTCCGTGGGACAGTCGAAACTATGGCTACACCTTC. As protein: CASSPWDSRNYGYTF.

The CDR3 bases are TGTGCCTGGAGCGACGGTGGCGGGGGGGCCCAAGAGACCCAGTACTTC. Translating gives CAWSDGGGGAQETQYF. The chain links TRBV30 to TRBJ2-5, with 9 nucleotides matching TRBD2. Germline CDR1 is GTSNPN and CDR2 is SVGIG (reference sequence). The ends lost 3 bases at V and 1 base at J; junction bases unmatched: 9. The CDR3 spans 16 residues.

V and J are TRBV12-3 or TRBV12-4 and TRBJ1-2, with a weak D call TRBD1 (5 bases). Trimming took off 5 bases at V and 7 bases at J, with 11 bases between the two ends. The length of the CDR3 is 12 residues. The chain's CDR3 is CASSKGLRGYTF. In DNA form, the CDR3 reads TGTGCCAGCAGTAAGGGACTGCGTGGCTACACCTTC.

The count of this clone is one. J is TRBJ1-1 and V is TRBV19, with D possibly TRBD1 on 5 matching bases. The germline V gene encodes CDR1 LNHDA and CDR2 SQIVND (reference sequence). The CDR3 runs 14 residues. V lost 4 bases and J lost 11, with 20 bases in between. In DNA, the CDR3 is TGTGCCAGTAGTACCCACAGTTCGGGGGTCGGGGCTTTCTTT. Residues: CASSTHSSGVGAFF.

In this sample, this clone turned up once. The J gene is TRBJ1-5, the V gene TRBV30; TRBD1 aligns across 7 bases. After removal of 1 base from V and 3 bases from J, the junction contained 9 bases not matched to a gene. Looked up from germline, CDR1 is GTSNPN and CDR2 is SVGIG (reference sequence). There are 16 residues in the CDR3. The CDR3 protein is CAWSGIGQAYNQPQHF. CDR3 bases: TGTGCCTGGAGTGGAATAGGACAGGCCTACAATCAGCCCCAGCATTTT.

The chain recombines TRBV5-1 with TRBJ1-6; TRBD1 agrees at 8 bases. Germline V gene data show CDR1 as SGHRS and CDR2 as YFSETQ. This CDR3 contains 14 residues. Losses at the gene ends were 4 bases for V and 7 bases for J; bases not matched to a gene: 4. The CDR3: CASSPRGRNSPLHF. CDR3 sequence (DNA): TGCGCCAGCAGCCCCAGGGGGCGAAATTCACCCCTCCACTTT.

This clone was observed a single time. This sequence joins TRBV10-3 and TRBJ2-7; TRBD1 aligns across 9 bases. The length of the CDR3 is 14 residues. With 6 bases clipped from V and 4 bases from J, the junction kept 7 bases outside the gene matches. The germline CDR1 and CDR2 sequences are ENHRY and SYGVKD. This chain's CDR3 is CAIRATGGRYEQYF. DNA for the CDR3: TGTGCCATCAGGGCGACAGGGGGTAGGTACGAGCAGTACTTC.

In its sample, this clone was seen a few times. The chain couples TRBV5-6 to TRBJ1-6; possible D gene TRBD1, 6 bases. V was pared by 3 bases and J by 8 bases, with 18 bases between. CDR1 and CDR2 from the germline V gene are SGHDT and YYEEEE. The CDR3 consists of 16 residues. The CDR3 region is CASSSMRGGTYSPLHF. CDR3 bases: TGTGCCAGCAGCTCCATGAGGGGGGGAACCTATTCACCCCTCCACTTT. Variable domain in full (rest from reference TRBV5-6 and TRBJ1-6): DAGVTQSPTHLIKTRGQQVTLRCSPKSGHDTVSWYQQALGQGPQFIFQYYEEEERQRGNFPDRFSGHQFPNYSSELNVNALLLGDSALYLCASSSMRGGTYSPLHFGNGTRLTVT.

CDR3 in amino acids: CASSHGQGNNQPQHF. The DNA of the CDR3 is TGTGCCAGCAGTCACGGACAGGGGAACAATCAGCCCCAGCATTTT. The chain is built from TRBV6-2 or TRBV6-3 and TRBJ1-5; 9 bases map to TRBD1. Germline V gives CDR1 MNHEY, CDR2 SVGEGT. The CDR3 loop spans 15 amino acids. V lost 5 bases, J lost 3 bases, and 5 bases stayed unmatched.